The clone carrying this T cell receptor (beta chain) was counted at least ten times. The junction departs from the called germline gene at one end, perhaps through a read error. Time point in this sample: newly diagnosed GD, antithyroid drugs for less than 3 months. From PBMCs, RNA was extracted and then used to make the TCR library. The sample originates from a study of regulatory T cells in long-lasting Graves disease. TCR beta libraries were built with iRepertoire HTBI primers and Arm-PCR of CDR3 regions. TCRdb processed the multiplex PCR reads anew with MiXCR; each CDR3 protein has one entry. Seen here are about 540,000 distinct CDR3 sequences, around an eighth observed once, and the top ten hold under 10%. CDR1 SEHNR and CDR2 FQNEAQ come from the germline V gene (reference sequence). This CDR3 is 12 amino acids long. A further study also used this sample, focusing on T cells in Graves' hyperthyroidism and ophthalmopathy.

The chain has TRBV7-9 and TRBJ2-1; D gene unclear. The material was peripheral blood mononuclear cells (PBMCs), obtained at new diagnosis, from a patient treated with antithyroid drugs. This receptor was obtained from a man aged 25-40 years with Graves disease. The CDR3 region is CASSFESRATQF. In DNA, the CDR3 is TGTGCCAGCAGCTTCGAGTCTCGGGCCACACAATTC.